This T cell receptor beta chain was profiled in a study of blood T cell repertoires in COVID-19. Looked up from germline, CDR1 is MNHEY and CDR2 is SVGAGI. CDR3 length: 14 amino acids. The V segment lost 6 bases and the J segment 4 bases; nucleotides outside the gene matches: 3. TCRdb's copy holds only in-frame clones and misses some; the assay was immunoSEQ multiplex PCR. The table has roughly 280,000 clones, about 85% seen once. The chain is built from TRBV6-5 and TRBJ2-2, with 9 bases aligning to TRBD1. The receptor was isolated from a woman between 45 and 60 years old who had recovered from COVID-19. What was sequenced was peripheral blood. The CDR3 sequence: CASSPTGGTGELFF. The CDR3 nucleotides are TGTGCCAGCAGCCCGACAGGGGGCACCGGGGAGCTGTTTTTT.